The 21 T cell receptor beta chains below were found in one sample sequenced in a study of a mutant IDH1 vaccine in newly diagnosed glioma (TCRdb year 2021). Library preparation employed the immunoSEQ multiplex PCR assay. The immuneACCESS repertoire file appears here via TCRdb, limited to in-frame rearrangements. These files lack a portion of the clones; in checked studies, under half of the deficit traces to unresolved V genes, and the cause of the others is not known. Recorded for this sample are over 65,000 clones; approximately 84% of them occurred a single time. Around 12% of the sample goes to the ten largest clones. For these receptors, no antigen is known. In light of the paper, this sample's time point label describes: week 35, safety follow-up. Each vaccine dose, consisting of 300 ug of a 20-mer mutant IDH1 peptide in Montanide, was administered subcutaneously with topical imiquimod. The source was PBMCs, collected from a glioma patient whose treatment included an IDH1 peptide vaccine. These TCRs come from a young man with glioma.

V gene TRBV30 combines with J gene TRBJ2-3; D possibly corresponds to TRBD2 (5 bases). CDR1 is GTSNPN, CDR2 SVGIG, per germline (reference sequence). The V gene lost 2 bases and the J gene lost 1 base, with 13 bases spanning the gap. The CDR3 is made up of 15 amino acids. In nucleotides, the CDR3 is TGTGCCTGGAGTAGCGGACCCCCGGGCACAGATACGCAGTATTTT. It codes for CAWSSGPPGTDTQYF.

This chain links TRBV9 with TRBJ2-3, with D uncertain. CDR3 length: 14 amino acids. Germline CDR1 SGDLS, CDR2 YYNGEE. V shed 2 bases and J shed 6 bases, with 13 bases lying between them. For the CDR3, the DNA is TGTGCCAGCAGCGTGATGACTCTGGGTGATACGCAGTATTTT. Amino acids: CASSVMTLGDTQYF.

The CDR3 nucleotides are TGTGCCAGCAGCCAATGGGGAACTAACTATGGCTACACCTTC. Translation gives CASSQWGTNYGYTF. The chain uses TRBV14 and TRBJ1-2, with D hard to call. The CDR3 extends over 14 amino acids. V was trimmed by 2 bases and J by 0 bases, leaving 7 bases between them. Germline V gives CDR1 SGHDN, CDR2 FVKESK.

The V call is TRBV9, the J call TRBJ1-1; possible D gene TRBD1, 5 bases. Germline CDR1 SGDLS, CDR2 YYNGEE. The CDR3 loop spans 15 amino acids. V was pared by 4 bases and J by 0 bases, with 13 bases between. The CDR3 loop is CASSPGSGMNTEAFF. In nucleotides, the CDR3 is TGTGCCAGCAGCCCAGGGTCAGGCATGAACACTGAAGCTTTCTTT.

The rearrangement uses TRBV5-1 and TRBJ1-1; no firm D call. The germline gives CDR1 SGHRS, CDR2 YFSETQ. This CDR3 region has 13 residues. Trimming stripped 2 bases from V and 7 bases from J, with 12 bases between. The CDR3 coding sequence is TGCGCCAGCAGCTTCTCAGGCGGGTTTGAAGCTTTCTTT. Its translation is CASSFSGGFEAFF.

V is TRBV4-2 and J is TRBJ1-5; no firm D call. V was shortened by 1 base and J by 1 base, with 11 bases between the two germline ends. Germline V CDR1 and CDR2: LGHNA, YNFKEQ. CDR3 length equals 16 residues. The CDR3 here is CASSQVLGNSNQPQHF. DNA for the CDR3: TGTGCCAGCAGCCAAGTGTTGGGAAACAGCAATCAGCCCCAGCATTTT.

The V gene is TRBV11-2, the J gene TRBJ1-4, with a possible D match to TRBD1 (6 bases). Germline CDR1 is SGHAT and CDR2 is FQNNGV. This CDR3 has 15 amino acids. V dropped 1 base and J dropped 7 bases, with 13 bases sitting between them. CDR3: CASSLGWGQGEKLFF. CDR3 coding DNA: TGTGCCAGCAGCTTAGGCTGGGGGCAGGGTGAAAAACTGTTTTTT.

In this sample, this clone turned up a few times. The rearrangement joins TRBV27 to TRBJ2-7; D is unclear. This CDR3 is 12 amino acids long. Trimming removed 5 bases at V and 5 bases at J, with 10 bases between. The V gene's germline CDR1 is MNHEY and CDR2 SMNVEV (reference sequence). Here the CDR3 DNA reads TGTGCCAGCAGTACTGGGTTGGACGAGCAGTACTTC. Protein: CASSTGLDEQYF.

The chain employs TRBV30 and TRBJ2-7, with TRBD1 matching 11 bases. Losses at the gene ends were 5 bases for V and 1 base for J; bases not matched to a gene: 13. The germline gives CDR1 GTSNPN, CDR2 SVGIG (reference sequence). The CDR3 has 17 residues. The chain's CDR3 is CAWAGQGASLRSYEQYF. The CDR3 DNA reads as TGTGCCTGGGCCGGACAGGGGGCTTCGTTACGGTCCTACGAGCAGTACTTC.

This chain joins TRBV7-9 and TRBJ1-1; D uncertain. Germline V lookup: CDR1 SEHNR, CDR2 FQNEAQ (reference sequence). With 6 bases removed from V and 6 bases from J, the gap between germline ends came to 17 bases. The CDR3 has 14 residues. The CDR3 DNA sequence: TGTGCCAGCAGTCCTAGCGGATTGATCGCTGAAGCTTTCTTT. It is translated as CASSPSGLIAEAFF.

V and J are TRBV2 and TRBJ1-5; 9 nucleotides agree with TRBD1. The CDR3 is made up of 14 amino acids. V dropped 6 bases and J dropped 2; count of bases not matched to a gene: 2. Germline CDR1 is SNHLY and CDR2 is FYNNEI. CDR3 sequence (DNA): TGTGCCAGCAGGCGGACAGGGGGCAATCAGCCCCAGCATTTT. Translated, it gives CASRRTGGNQPQHF.

This chain joins TRBV15 and TRBJ2-7, with a possible D match to TRBD1 (5 bases). Germline values: CDR1 LNHNV, CDR2 YYDKDF (reference sequence). The CDR3 loop spans 15 amino acids. Trimming cost V 0 bases and J 0 bases, with 9 bases left between them. Here the CDR3 DNA reads TGTGCCACCAGCAGAGAAGCCGACAGCTCCTACGAGCAGTACTTC. Protein sequence: CATSREADSSYEQYF.

For the CDR3, the DNA is TGTGCCAGCAGCCAGACTAGGGGCACTGAAGCTTTCTTT. It is translated as CASSQTRGTEAFF. This chain connects TRBV14 to TRBJ1-1; D possibly corresponds to TRBD1 (5 bases). The V gene lost 3 bases and the J gene lost 4 bases, with 9 bases spanning the gap. Germline V gives CDR1 SGHDN, CDR2 FVKESK. This CDR3 spans 13 amino acids. The full variable domain, with the rest looked up from reference TRBV14 and TRBJ1-1, is EAGVTQFPSHSVIEKGQTVTLRCDPISGHDNLYWYRRVMGKEIKFLLHFVKESKQDESGMPNNRFLAERTGGTYSTLKVQPAELEDSGVYFCASSQTRGTEAFFGQGTRLTVV.

V gene TRBV2 combines with J gene TRBJ1-4; perhaps TRBD1 as D (5 bases). CDR3 size: 20 residues. Germline V gene lookup returns CDR1 SNHLY and CDR2 FYNNEI. V was clipped by 4 bases and J by 0 bases, with 24 bases between them. The DNA of the CDR3 is TGTGCCAGCAGTGTGCCGACGGGGCCCTCCAAACACACAACTAATGAAAAACTGTTTTTT. Residues: CASSVPTGPSKHTTNEKLFF.

The sample holds a few counts of this clone. V usage is TRBV4-3 and J usage is TRBJ1-2; 8 nucleotides agree with TRBD1. V lost 0 bases to trimming and J lost 5 bases; unmatched junction nucleotides: 5. In germline, CDR1 is LGHNA, CDR2 YSLEER. The CDR3 is 15 amino acids. CDR3 coding DNA: TGCGCCAGCAGCCAAGAGTACAGGGGGGAATATGGCTACACCTTC. Translated: CASSQEYRGEYGYTF.

The V and J genes are TRBV4-1 and TRBJ1-2; D gene unclear. CDR1 and CDR2 from the germline V gene are MGHRA and YSYEKL. The V gene lost 0 bases and the J gene lost 1 base, with 9 bases spanning the gap. The CDR3 length is 15 residues. As DNA, the CDR3 is TGCGCCAGCAGCCAAGATATCAGCCTTAACTATGGCTACACCTTC. It is translated as CASSQDISLNYGYTF.

The chain carries TRBV10-3 and TRBJ1-1; 7 nucleotides match TRBD1. Germline V lookup: CDR1 ENHRY, CDR2 SYGVKD. V shed 7 bases, J shed 4 bases, and the junction held 15 bases outside the gene matches. CDR3 length: 16 residues. This CDR3 is CAIKGAWTGLSTEAFF. DNA of the CDR3: TGTGCCATCAAAGGGGCCTGGACAGGTCTGAGCACTGAAGCTTTCTTT.

V usage is TRBV7-2 and J usage is TRBJ2-7; perhaps TRBD1 as D (6 bases). Germline V gene lookup returns CDR1 SGHTA and CDR2 FQGNSA. The CDR3 covers 15 residues. V gave up 4 bases and J gave up 2 bases, with 15 bases separating them. CDR3 DNA: TGTGCCAGCAGCTCCCAGGGGCCCGGCACCTACGAGCAGTACTTC. Amino acid sequence: CASSSQGPGTYEQYF. The full variable domain, its missing parts supplied by reference TRBV7-2 and TRBJ2-7, is GAGVSQSPSNKVTEKGKDVELRCDPISGHTALYWYRQSLGQGLEFLIYFQGNSAPDKSGLPSDRFSAERTGGSVSTLTIQRTQQEDSAVYLCASSSQGPGTYEQYFGPGTRLTVT.

The rearrangement joins TRBV5-8 to TRBJ2-1; 12 nucleotides line up with TRBD2. CDR3 length equals 16 residues. With 5 bases clipped from V and 0 bases from J, the junction kept 3 bases outside the gene matches. The germline V gene has CDR1 SGHTS and CDR2 YDEGEE. CDR3 coding DNA: TGTGCCAGCAGAACGGGACTAGCGGGCTCCTACAATGAGCAGTTCTTC. Translation: CASRTGLAGSYNEQFF.

The V gene is TRBV11-3, the J gene TRBJ2-2; D may match TRBD1 or TRBD2 (5 bases each). Trimming took off 3 bases at V and 5 bases at J, with 13 bases between the two ends. This CDR3 has 15 amino acids. CDR1 is SGHNT and CDR2 is YENEEA in the germline V gene. CDR3 bases: TGTGCCAGCAGCTTCCGGGACCCTTCAACCGGGGAGCTGTTTTTT. It is translated as CASSFRDPSTGELFF.

The V call is TRBV28, the J call TRBJ2-7; D is unresolved. With 3 bases removed from V and 2 bases from J, the gap between germline ends came to 5 bases. The length of the CDR3 is 12 residues. Germline V gives CDR1 MDHEN, CDR2 SYDVKM. DNA for the CDR3: TGTGCCAGCAGTTTCCTACCCTACGAGCAGTACTTC. Protein: CASSFLPYEQYF.